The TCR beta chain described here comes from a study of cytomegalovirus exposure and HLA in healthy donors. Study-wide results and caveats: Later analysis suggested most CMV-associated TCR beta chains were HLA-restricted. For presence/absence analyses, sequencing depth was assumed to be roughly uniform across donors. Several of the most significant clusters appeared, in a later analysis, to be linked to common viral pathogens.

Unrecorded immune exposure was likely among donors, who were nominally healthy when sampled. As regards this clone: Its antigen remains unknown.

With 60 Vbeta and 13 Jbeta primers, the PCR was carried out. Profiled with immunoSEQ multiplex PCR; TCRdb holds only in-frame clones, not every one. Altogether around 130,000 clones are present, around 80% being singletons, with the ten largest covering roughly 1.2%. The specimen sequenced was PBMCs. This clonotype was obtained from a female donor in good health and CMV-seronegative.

The CDR3 sequence: CASSAGSREQFF. CDR3 nucleotide sequence: TGTGCCAGCAGTGCCGGATCTAGGGAGCAGTTCTTC. This chain links TRBV2 with TRBJ2-1; D remains ambiguous. V lost 4 bases and J lost 10, with 11 bases in between. CDR1 is SNHLY and CDR2 is FYNNEI in the germline V gene. CDR3 size: 12 residues.